These T cell receptor beta chains were read from a single sample in a study of graft-versus-host responses after intestinal transplantation. Here immunoSEQ multiplex PCR was the method, and the copy in TCRdb shows in-frame clones only, minus some. Among tens of thousands of clones listed, over 80% were seen once. The specimen was PBMCs, collected 98 days after intestinal transplantation. Source of these receptors: a human patient who received an intestinal transplant, so some T cells may come from the graft donor. The CDR3 runs from the conserved cysteine through the conserved F or W. A D gene is named only where the DNA matches it firmly. Rows may omit the clone size; those that give it use once, few, many or a size class.

d_call	clone_size	v_call	j_call	cdr3_nt	cdr3_aa
TRBD1	once	TRBV5-1	TRBJ2-7	TGCGCCAGCAGCTCGGACAGGGCCTACTACGAGCAGTACTTC	CASSSDRAYYEQYF
NA	NA	TRBV18	TRBJ1-6	TGTGCCAGCTCACCACTTTCGGGATCACCCCTCCACTTT	CASSPLSGSPLHF
NA	NA	TRBV5-1	TRBJ2-7	TGCGCCAGCACACATCTGGGCCTCGACGAGCAGTACTTC	CASTHLGLDEQYF
NA	NA	TRBV18	TRBJ2-5	TGTGCCAGCTCACCAGGGACCCCAGAGACCCAGTACTTC	CASSPGTPETQYF
TRBD1	few	TRBV5-1	TRBJ2-5	TGCGCCAGCAGCACCGGACAGGGGAAAGAGACCCAGTACTTC	CASSTGQGKETQYF
TRBD2	NA	TRBV7-9	TRBJ2-5	TGTGCCAGCGGCCCGCGAGGACTAGAGCAGGAGACCCAGTACTTC	CASGPRGLEQETQYF
NA	NA	TRBV4-1	TRBJ1-4	TGCGCCAGCAGCCAAGCACAGAATGAAAAACTGTTTTTT	CASSQAQNEKLFF
TRBD2	NA	TRBV7-2	TRBJ2-7	TGTGCCAGCAGCAAGACTAGCGGGGACTCCTACGAGCAGTACTTC	CASSKTSGDSYEQYF
NA	NA	TRBV2	TRBJ2-3	TGTGCCAGCAGTTGGACAGATACGCAGTATTTT	CASSWTDTQYF
TRBD2	NA	TRBV11-2	TRBJ2-1	TGTGCCAGCAGCTTAGGACAGCTAACCGGGACTAGCGGAAAGCAGTTCTTC	CASSLGQLTGTSGKQFF
NA	few	TRBV5-4	TRBJ1-4	TGTGCCAGCAGCTCAAGAGTTACTAATGAAAAACTGTTTTTT	CASSSRVTNEKLFF
NA	NA	TRBV19	TRBJ2-7	TGTGCCAGTAGTACCCGGACTACCATCTACGAGCAGTACTTC	CASSTRTTIYEQYF
TRBD1	NA	TRBV9	TRBJ2-2	TGTGCCAGCAGCGCTGGAAGGGGGCTAAACACCGGGGAGCTGTTTTTT	CASSAGRGLNTGELFF
NA	NA	TRBV6-5	TRBJ2-3	TGTGCCAGCACTCGCCGAGGGGCTAGCACAGATACGCAGTATTTT	CASTRRGASTDTQYF
NA	NA	TRBV6-5	TRBJ1-2	TGTGCCAGCAGGGACAACTATGGCTACACCTTC	CASRDNYGYTF
NA	NA	TRBV19	TRBJ1-4	TGTGCCAGTAGTCCTTACGACAGCGGGGCTAATGAAAAACTGTTTTTT	CASSPYDSGANEKLFF
NA	NA	TRBV5-1	TRBJ1-1	TGCGCCAGCAGCTTCCAGGGAACCGGCACTGAAGCTTTCTTT	CASSFQGTGTEAFF
NA	NA	TRBV14	TRBJ1-1	TGTGCCAGCAGCCAAGTCGCGGGAAGACATTATACTGAAGCTTTCTTT	CASSQVAGRHYTEAFF
NA	NA	TRBV25-1	TRBJ2-1	TGTGCCAGCAGTGAAGCCCCTAGGGGGAAAGAGCAGTTCTTC	CASSEAPRGKEQFF
TRBD2	NA	TRBV7-9	TRBJ2-1	TGTGCCAGCAGCTTAGTTAGGACTAGCGGCTACAATGAGCAGTTCTTC	CASSLVRTSGYNEQFF
NA	NA	TRBV14	TRBJ1-1	TGTGCCAGCAGCCAAGGGCACACTGAAGCTTTCTTT	CASSQGHTEAFF
TRBD2	NA	TRBV6-6	TRBJ2-5	TGTGCCAGCAGCCCCTCGGGGGGGGGCCTTATAGAGACCCAGTACTTC	CASSPSGGGLIETQYF
TRBD2	NA	TRBV5-4	TRBJ2-7	TGTGCCAGCAGTCTAGCGGGGGGTCGTACCTACGAGCAGTACTTC	CASSLAGGRTYEQYF
NA	NA	TRBV25-1	TRBJ2-7	TGTGCCAGCAGTTACAGCGAGGATGCCTACGAGCAGTACTTC	CASSYSEDAYEQYF
TRBD2	NA	TRBV6-6	TRBJ2-3	TGTGCCAGCATCCTAGCGGGAGGGAATGGTTGGGATACGCAGTATTTT	CASILAGGNGWDTQYF
TRBD1	once	TRBV25-1	TRBJ1-5	TGTGCCCAGAGGAGGACAGGGGGCTATCAGCCCCAGCATTTT	CAQRRTGGYQPQHF
NA	once	TRBV4-1	TRBJ2-7	TGCGCCAGCAGCCAAGATTTGGGGTACGAGCAGTACTTC	CASSQDLGYEQYF
NA	NA	TRBV6-5	TRBJ2-2	TGTGCCAGCAGTAGCGCCCGAACAGAAACCGGGGAGCTGTTTTTT	CASSSARTETGELFF
TRBD2	NA	TRBV7-6	TRBJ2-3	TGTGCCAGCAGCTTATTAAGCGGGAGGGGAAAGAAAGATACGCAGTATTTT	CASSLLSGRGKKDTQYF
NA	NA	TRBV5-1	TRBJ2-6	TGCGCCAGCAGCTTGATGGGGGACGGGGCCAACGTCCTGACTTTC	CASSLMGDGANVLTF
NA	NA	TRBV27	TRBJ2-3	TGTGCCAGCAGCCCGCCGGGACCCCATGATACGCAGTATTTT	CASSPPGPHDTQYF